The clone carrying this T cell receptor beta chain turned up a few times. The antigen is not known. The sample belongs to a study of yellow fever vaccine responses in identical twins. Findings and limits, study-wide: Reportedly, the T cell response mounted by twins to vaccine seemed partly convergent, partly personalized.

V dropped 3 bases and J dropped 0 bases, with 15 bases sitting between them. Germline CDR1 reads SNHLY; CDR2 reads FYNNEI. This CDR3 has 16 residues. TCRdb fed the RT-PCR reads into MiXCR, producing one record per CDR3 protein. The sample shows about 11,000 distinct CDR3 sequences, approximately 80% of them seen only once. This chain joins TRBV2 and TRBJ2-7; D is ambiguous. The specimen comprised T cells from blood (PBMCs), unsorted or a sorted subset (not recorded which), sampled before or after yellow fever vaccination (not recorded which). The sequence was obtained from a woman between 18 and 29 years old who received the yellow fever vaccine. For the CDR3, the DNA is TGTGCCAGCAGTGATCCCCTTCTCCCAAGCTCCTACGAGCAGTACTTC. Protein: CASSDPLLPSSYEQYF.